This TCR beta chain was found in a study of blood T cell repertoires in COVID-19. Study in general: From T cells, B-cell-depleted T cells, or PBMCs came the material, which was cDNA or gDNA.

Everyone who took part was roughly 18 to 100 years old, and they came from fewer than 25 US areas. Germline values: CDR1 LGHNA, CDR2 YNFKEQ. This CDR3 contains 18 residues. Trimming took off 1 base at V and 3 bases at J, with 20 bases between the two ends. Repertoires were generated with immunoSEQ multiplex PCR, while TCRdb's copy carries only in-frame clones and drops some. This table holds over 350,000 clones, 88% found once. This receptor was obtained from a young woman who had recovered from COVID-19. The sample comprised PBMCs or T cells enriched from blood (not recorded which). The chain couples TRBV4-2 to TRBJ2-3; D gene unclear. Here the CDR3 DNA reads TGTGCCAGCAGCCAAGTGCCGTCAAGCTCTAGTTATACAGATACGCAGTATTTT. Protein product: CASSQVPSSSSYTDTQYF.